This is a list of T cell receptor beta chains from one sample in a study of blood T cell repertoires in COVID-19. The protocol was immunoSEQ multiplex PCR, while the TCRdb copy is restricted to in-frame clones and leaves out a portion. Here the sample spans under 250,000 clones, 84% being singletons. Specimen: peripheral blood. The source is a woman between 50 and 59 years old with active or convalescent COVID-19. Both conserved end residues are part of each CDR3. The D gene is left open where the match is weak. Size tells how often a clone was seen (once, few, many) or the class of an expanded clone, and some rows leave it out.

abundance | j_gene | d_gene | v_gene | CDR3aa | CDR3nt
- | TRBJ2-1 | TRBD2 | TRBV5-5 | CASSLTSGGYNEQFF | TGTGCCAGCAGCCTGACTAGCGGGGGGTACAATGAGCAGTTCTTC
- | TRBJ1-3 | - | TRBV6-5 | CASRSRVGAGNTIYF | TGTGCCAGCAGGTCACGGGTTGGGGCCGGAAACACCATATATTTT
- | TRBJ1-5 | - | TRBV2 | CASSSLTGLNQPQHF | TGTGCCAGCAGTTCCCTCACAGGGTTAAATCAGCCCCAGCATTTT
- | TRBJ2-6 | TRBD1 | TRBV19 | CASSMPSGGARSGANVLTF | TGTGCCAGTAGTATGCCATCAGGGGGCGCAAGGTCTGGGGCCAACGTCCTGACTTTC
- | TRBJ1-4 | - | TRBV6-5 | CASSNYRTDEKLFF | TGTGCCAGCAGTAACTACAGAACCGATGAAAAACTGTTTTTT
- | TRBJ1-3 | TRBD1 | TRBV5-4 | CASSLRGQSSGNTIYF | TGTGCCAGCAGCCTGAGGGGACAGAGCTCTGGAAACACCATATATTTT
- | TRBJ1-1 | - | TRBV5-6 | CASSLAVREEAFF | TGTGCCAGCAGCTTGGCCGTGCGGGAAGAAGCTTTCTTT
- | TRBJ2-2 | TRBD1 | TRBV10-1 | CASSESRTGGGELFF | TGCGCCAGCAGTGAGTCGAGGACAGGGGGCGGGGAGCTGTTTTTT
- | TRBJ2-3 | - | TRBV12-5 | CASGLVGDKRRTDTQYF | TGTGCTAGTGGTTTGGTCGGGGACAAAAGACGCACAGATACGCAGTATTTT
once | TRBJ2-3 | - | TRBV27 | CASSLWVEGGDTQYF | TGTGCCAGCAGTTTATGGGTGGAAGGAGGAGATACGCAGTATTTT